Following are 12 T cell receptor beta chains from one sample sequenced in a study of T cells in Graves' hyperthyroidism and ophthalmopathy (dated by TCRdb to 2018 to 2020). Libraries were prepared through multiplex PCR. TCRdb shows the sequencer as Illumina HiSeq 2000. TCR beta CDR3 regions were amplified from RNA transcripts. A first-round RT-PCR of the TCR CDR3 used the HTBI primer set with the Qiagen OneStep RT-PCR kit. The raw public reads went through TCRdb reprocessing: fastp at Q25, MiXCR clone calling, in-frame beta chains kept. When rows share a CDR3 protein, they turn into one entry using the most common DNA and genes. A total of 730,000 or so distinct CDR3 sequences appear in this sample, around 20% of them only once. The ten largest clones capture 16% of the sample. Sequenced material: blood. The receptors derive from a woman aged 50 to 65 with Graves' hyperthyroidism that later progressed to Graves' ophthalmopathy.

This clonotype turned up a few times. CDR3 in amino acids: CSVEGGTGTPDTQYF. CDR3 bases: TGCAGCGTTGAAGGTGGGACAGGGACCCCAGATACGCAGTATTTT. J is TRBJ2-3 and V is TRBV29-1, with 9 positions matching TRBD1. J was trimmed by 4 bases and V by 1 base; bases with no gene match: 6. This CDR3 is built from 15 residues. In germline, CDR1 is SQVTM, CDR2 ANQGSEA.

This clonotype was seen only a few times. J is TRBJ1-5 and V is TRBV20-1, with 9 bases identical to TRBD1. Germline CDR1 is DFQATT and CDR2 is SNEGSKA (reference sequence). The CDR3 extends over 14 amino acids. Trimming took 2 bases from V and 7 from J; bases not matched to a gene: 6. The CDR3 DNA follows: TGCAGTGCTAGACCGGACAGGGGACGCCAGCCCCAGCATTTT. Translated: CSARPDRGRQPQHF.

The chain recombines TRBV9 with TRBJ2-1; D unresolved. Trimming cost V 2 bases and J 9 bases, with 9 bases left between them. Germline V CDR1 and CDR2: SGDLS, YYNGEE. CDR3 length equals 12 residues. The CDR3 DNA reads TGTGCCAGCAGCGTGGCGATCGGTGAGCAGTTCTTC. Encoded protein: CASSVAIGEQFF. Complete variable domain (other parts from reference TRBV9 and TRBJ2-1): DSGVTQTPKHLITATGQRVTLRCSPRSGDLSVYWYQQSLDQGLQFLIQYYNGEERAKGNILERFSAQQFPDLHSELNLSSLELGDSALYFCASSVAIGEQFFGPGTRLTVL.

In its sample, this clonotype was seen many times. CDR3 nucleotides: TGTGCCAGCAGCTTAGCGCAAGGGGTCTCCTACGAGCAGTACTTC. As protein: CASSLAQGVSYEQYF. The rearrangement uses TRBV7-8 and TRBJ2-7, with D possibly TRBD1 on 5 matching bases. The CDR3 is 15 residues long. CDR1 is SGHVS, CDR2 FQNEAQ, per germline. V was clipped by 0 bases and J by 0 bases, with 9 bases between them.

This rearrangement joins TRBV20-1 to TRBJ2-7, with 10 bases identical to TRBD2. J gave up 4 bases and V 0 bases, and 9 bases lay outside the gene matches. This CDR3 has 16 residues. Per the germline V gene, CDR1 is DFQATT and CDR2 is SNEGSKA (reference sequence). Here the CDR3 reads CSARDRERGGGYEQYF. In nucleotides, the CDR3 is TGCAGTGCTAGAGATCGTGAGCGGGGGGGGGGTTACGAGCAGTACTTC.

This clonotype has a count of ten or more. The chain couples TRBV13 to TRBJ1-2; D is unresolved. The CDR3 has 12 amino acids. The germline CDR1 and CDR2 sequences are PRHDT and FYEKMQ (reference sequence). Trimming removed 6 bases at V and 8 bases at J, with 13 bases between. CDR3 loop: CASSYAVGGYTF. The CDR3, as DNA: TGTGCCAGCAGTTACGCCGTAGGGGGCTACACCTTC.

This clonotype was observed a few times. The chain uses TRBV18 and TRBJ2-2; 8 bases line up with TRBD2. The germline V gene has CDR1 KGHSH and CDR2 LQKENI. Trimming at V came to 3 bases and at J to 5 bases, leaving 8 bases not matched to a gene. The CDR3 is made up of 16 amino acids. CDR3 residues: CASSPKPGLETGELFF. The CDR3, as DNA: TGTGCCAGCTCACCTAAGCCGGGACTAGAGACCGGGGAGCTGTTTTTT.

This clonotype was recorded a few times. The rearrangement uses TRBV6-1 and TRBJ1-5; D remains ambiguous. The V end lost 7 bases, the J end lost 1 base, and 11 bases lay between the germline ends. Germline CDR1 MNHNS, CDR2 SASEGT. The CDR3 contains 14 residues. CDR3 amino acids: CASTLRRSNQPQHF. In nucleotides, the CDR3 is TGTGCCAGCACGCTTAGGCGCAGCAATCAGCCCCAGCATTTT.

The chain employs TRBV5-1 and TRBJ1-6; D is possibly TRBD1 (6 bases). Per the germline V gene, CDR1 is SGHRS and CDR2 is YFSETQ. This CDR3 comprises 15 residues. V shed 0 bases and J shed 10 bases, with 14 bases lying between them. The CDR3 DNA sequence: TGCGCCAGCAGCTTGGAGGGCCAGGGGAGCTCACCCCTCCACTTT. Amino acids: CASSLEGQGSSPLHF.

In this sample, this clonotype turned up many times. The gene calls are TRBV7-9 and TRBJ2-3; 7 bases map to TRBD2. Germline-derived CDR1 and CDR2 are SEHNR and FQNEAQ (reference sequence). The CDR3 is 15 amino acids. Unmatched junction bases numbered 11, after V lost 5 bases and J lost 6 bases. In nucleotides, the CDR3 is TGTGCCAGCAGCCCCGAAGGACGAGCGGGGGATACGCAGTATTTT. Translated, it gives CASSPEGRAGDTQYF.

The rearrangement uses TRBV2 and TRBJ1-4, with D unclear. V was pared by 5 bases and J by 7 bases, with 17 bases between. Germline V gene data show CDR1 as SNHLY and CDR2 as FYNNEI. The CDR3 length is 15 residues. The CDR3 DNA follows: TGTGCCAGCAGTTTCACAGTGGCGGGAAGTGAAAAACTGTTTTTT. The encoded protein is CASSFTVAGSEKLFF.

This clonotype was observed a handful of times. J is TRBJ2-3 and V is TRBV12-3 or TRBV12-4; 7 bases agree with TRBD1. The CDR3 runs 17 residues. Trimming at V came to 4 bases and at J to 0 bases, leaving 10 bases not matched to a gene. The DNA of the CDR3 is TGTGCCAGCAGTTCCACACTGGACAGGTTTAGCACAGATACGCAGTATTTT. It translates to CASSSTLDRFSTDTQYF.